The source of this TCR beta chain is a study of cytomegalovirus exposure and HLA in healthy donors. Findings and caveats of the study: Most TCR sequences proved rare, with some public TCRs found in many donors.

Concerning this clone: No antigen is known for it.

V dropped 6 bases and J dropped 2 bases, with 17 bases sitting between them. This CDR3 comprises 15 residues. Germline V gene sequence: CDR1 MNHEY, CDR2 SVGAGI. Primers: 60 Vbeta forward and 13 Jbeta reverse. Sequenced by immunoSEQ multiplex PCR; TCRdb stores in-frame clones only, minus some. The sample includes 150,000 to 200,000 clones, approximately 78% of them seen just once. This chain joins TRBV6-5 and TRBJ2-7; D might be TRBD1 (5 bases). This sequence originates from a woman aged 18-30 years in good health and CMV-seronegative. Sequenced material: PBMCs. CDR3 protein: CASSPTGFTPYEQYV. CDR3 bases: TGTGCCAGCAGCCCAACAGGTTTTACACCCTACGAGCAGTACGTC.